This record looks at one T cell receptor (beta chain) sequence and its context. CDR3 length: 15 amino acids. After removal of 5 bases from V and 4 bases from J, the junction contained 10 bases not matched to a gene. Per germline, CDR1 SGHTA and CDR2 FQGNSA. These data come from a study of OX40 agonist ivuxolimab in advanced cancers. About the research overall: While on treatment, patients had intravenous ivuxolimab at 0.01 to 10 mg/kg every 2 weeks.

Sequencing used immunoSEQ multiplex PCR; TCRdb keeps in-frame clones, though not all of them. Here the sample spans under 100,000 clones, approximately 83% being singletons. The chain couples TRBV7-2 to TRBJ2-7, with TRBD1 matching over 8 bases. The source is an adult with an advanced solid tumor such as melanoma, head and neck, liver or kidney cancer. This sample comprised CD4+ or CD8+ T cells sorted from blood, obtained in a trial of the OX40 agonist ivuxolimab. The DNA of the CDR3 is TGTGCCAGCAGCCCGCAATGGACAGGGCGGTACGAGCAGTACTTC. Translated: CASSPQWTGRYEQYF.